This T cell receptor (beta chain) was sequenced for a study of T cell changes during pregnancy in multiple sclerosis. V shed 5 bases and J shed 8 bases, with 15 bases lying between them. The length of the CDR3 is 13 residues. Germline lookup yields CDR1 LNHDA and CDR2 SQIVND (reference sequence). The protocol was immunoSEQ multiplex PCR, while the TCRdb copy is restricted to in-frame clones and leaves out a portion. The sample has tens of thousands of clones, roughly nine tenths seen once. V gene TRBV19 combines with J gene TRBJ1-2; no clear D. The sequence was collected from a female donor with multiple sclerosis, enrolled in a pregnancy study. Specimen: CD4+ T cells from peripheral blood mononuclear cells, collected in the second trimester of pregnancy. CDR3: CASSGEGSMGYTF. CDR3 DNA sequence: TGTGCCAGTAGTGGAGAAGGTTCTATGGGCTACACCTTC.